This passage covers 14 T cell receptor beta chains from one sample sequenced in a study of shared clonotypes between healthy human individuals. Sequencing was performed with immunoSEQ multiplex PCR; in TCRdb, only in-frame clones are kept and a portion is missing. The table shows 800,000 to 950,000 clones, with 96% occurring only once. CD45RO negativity and positive selection for CCR7 defined naive CD8 cells, a population that excluded terminally differentiated effector memory CD45RA+ cells. Specimen: naive CD8+ T cells sorted from blood. These receptors were taken from a man aged 25 to 40 in good health.

V is TRBV27 and J is TRBJ2-2; D is unresolved. CDR3 length equals 14 residues. The V end lost 2 bases, the J end lost 1 base, and 5 bases lay between the germline ends. Germline V lookup: CDR1 MNHEY, CDR2 SMNVEV (reference sequence). CDR3 sequence: CASSLVVNTGELFF. The CDR3 DNA reads TGTGCCAGCAGTTTAGTAGTGAACACCGGGGAGCTGTTTTTT.

The chain employs TRBV7-3 and TRBJ1-3; no reliable D call. The CDR3 contains 13 residues. With 6 bases removed from V and 0 bases from J, the gap between germline ends came to 6 bases. Germline loops: CDR1 SGHTA, CDR2 FQGTGA. CDR3: CASRENSGNTIYF. In nucleotides, the CDR3 is TGTGCCAGCAGGGAGAACTCTGGAAACACCATATATTTT.

The chain couples TRBV7-6 to TRBJ2-7, with 7 bases matching TRBD2. V shed 1 base, J shed 7 bases, and the junction held 13 bases outside the gene matches. Germline-derived CDR1 and CDR2 are SGHVS and FNYEAQ. The CDR3 totals 16 residues. Written as DNA, the CDR3 is TGTGCCAGCAGCTTAGGAGGTATGAGACTAGCCGGTGAGCAGTACTTC. It specifies CASSLGGMRLAGEQYF. Looking up the rest from reference TRBV7-6 and TRBJ2-7 gives the full variable domain: GAGVSQSPRYKVTKRGQDVALRCDPISGHVSLYWYRQALGQGPEFLTYFNYEAQQDKSGLPNDRFSAERPEGSISTLTIQRTEQRDSAMYRCASSLGGMRLAGEQYFGPGTRLTVT.

This rearrangement joins TRBV27 to TRBJ2-1; no definite D call. Germline lookup yields CDR1 MNHEY and CDR2 SMNVEV (reference sequence). Trimming cost V 3 bases and J 8 bases, with 8 bases left between them. The CDR3 is 12 amino acids. CDR3 nucleotide sequence: TGTGCCAGCAGTTTCCTAGACGATGAGCAGTTCTTC. It specifies CASSFLDDEQFF.

This clone appeared a single time. CDR3 sequence reads: CASSLRDSSYEQYF. CDR3 nucleotide sequence: TGTGCCAGCAGCCTCCGGGACAGCTCCTACGAGCAGTACTTC. This chain connects TRBV7-9 to TRBJ2-7; 7 positions agree with TRBD1. Germline V gives CDR1 SEHNR, CDR2 FQNEAQ (reference sequence). Trimming at V came to 5 bases and at J to 0 bases, leaving 4 bases not matched to a gene. This CDR3 is built from 14 residues.

Comments on this clone: This may be a read error: a much more frequent sequence differs by one nucleotide. The chain combines TRBV7-8 with TRBJ2-7, with TRBD1 matching over 11 bases. The CDR3 totals 14 residues. CDR1 is SGHVS and CDR2 is FQNEAQ in the germline V gene. J was trimmed by 3 bases and V by 5 bases; bases with no gene match: 3. As DNA, the CDR3 is TGTGCCAGCAGCACCGGGACAGGGGGCTACGAGCAGTACTTC. Amino acid sequence: CASSTGTGGYEQYF.

With respect to this clone: The junction differs from germline at one of its ends, possibly a read error. The chain has TRBV7-9 and TRBJ2-1; 8 bases align to TRBD2. This CDR3 comprises 18 residues. Looked up from germline, CDR1 is SEHNR and CDR2 is FQNEAQ (reference sequence). This chain's CDR3 is CASSVASTGGRSYNEQFF. The CDR3 nucleotides are TGTGCCAGCAGCGTAGCCTCGACGGGCGGGAGGTCCTACAATGAGCAGTTCTTC.

The CDR3: CSVVDSGSSYNEQFF. The CDR3 coding sequence is TGCAGCGTTGTGGACAGCGGCAGCTCCTACAATGAGCAGTTCTTC. The chain combines TRBV29-1 with TRBJ2-1; tentatively, D is TRBD1 (6 bases). This CDR3 is 15 amino acids long. V was pared by 4 bases and J by 0 bases, with 13 bases between. CDR1 and CDR2 from the germline V gene are SQVTM and ANQGSEA.

The V call is TRBV6-6, the J call TRBJ1-5, with D maybe TRBD1 (5 bases). V gave up 2 bases and J gave up 5 bases, with 10 bases separating them. The CDR3 has 14 residues. CDR1 is MNHNY, CDR2 SVGAGI, per germline (reference sequence). CDR3 DNA sequence: TGTGCCAGCAGTTACAGGCAGGGCGATCAGCCCCAGCATTTT. Translation: CASSYRQGDQPQHF.

This chain links TRBV5-5 with TRBJ1-3, with 7 positions matching TRBD1. The germline V gene has CDR1 SGHKS and CDR2 YYEKEE (reference sequence). CDR3 length: 17 residues. V lost 4 bases to trimming and J lost 6 bases; unmatched junction nucleotides: 16. The CDR3 sequence: CASSPGPLQGPLNTIYF. In DNA, the CDR3 is TGTGCCAGCAGCCCCGGCCCGTTACAGGGGCCCTTAAACACCATATATTTT.

V usage is TRBV5-1 and J usage is TRBJ2-7; 7 bases line up with TRBD1. V was pared by 1 base and J by 5 bases, with 9 bases of the junction left unmatched. The CDR3 spans 15 residues. Germline V gives CDR1 SGHRS, CDR2 YFSETQ. The DNA for the CDR3 is TGCGCCAGCAGCTTGAGAGGGGGCGTCCTGGACGAGCAGTACTTC. Its protein is CASSLRGGVLDEQYF.

The J gene is TRBJ2-3, the V gene TRBV7-2, with TRBD2 identical over 13 bases. V trimming: 1 base; J trimming: 5 bases; junction bases outside the gene matches: 6. Germline V lookup: CDR1 SGHTA, CDR2 FQGNSA. This CDR3 contains 17 residues. The CDR3 DNA reads as TGTGCCAGCAGCTTAGAACTAGCGGGAGGGAACCGAGATACGCAGTATTTT. Translation: CASSLELAGGNRDTQYF.

The V gene is TRBV6-1, the J gene TRBJ2-3, with unresolved D. CDR3 length: 14 amino acids. V lost 5 bases, J lost 2 bases, and 11 bases lay in between. Germline CDR1 is MNHNS and CDR2 is SASEGT. The CDR3 DNA reads as TGTGCCAGCAGTTATCCTGGGTCCACAGATACGCAGTATTTT. This codes for CASSYPGSTDTQYF.

V gene TRBV9 combines with J gene TRBJ2-5; D is ambiguous. The germline gives CDR1 SGDLS, CDR2 YYNGEE. CDR3 length: 15 residues. Trimming removed 3 bases from V and 2 bases from J, with 14 bases in between. The CDR3 coding sequence is TGTGCCAGCAGCGCGGACCTAACTCCTCAAGAGACCCAGTACTTC. Protein sequence: CASSADLTPQETQYF. Together with reference TRBV9 and TRBJ2-5, the CDR3 gives the full variable domain: DSGVTQTPKHLITATGQRVTLRCSPRSGDLSVYWYQQSLDQGLQFLIQYYNGEERAKGNILERFSAQQFPDLHSELNLSSLELGDSALYFCASSADLTPQETQYFGPGTRLLVL.